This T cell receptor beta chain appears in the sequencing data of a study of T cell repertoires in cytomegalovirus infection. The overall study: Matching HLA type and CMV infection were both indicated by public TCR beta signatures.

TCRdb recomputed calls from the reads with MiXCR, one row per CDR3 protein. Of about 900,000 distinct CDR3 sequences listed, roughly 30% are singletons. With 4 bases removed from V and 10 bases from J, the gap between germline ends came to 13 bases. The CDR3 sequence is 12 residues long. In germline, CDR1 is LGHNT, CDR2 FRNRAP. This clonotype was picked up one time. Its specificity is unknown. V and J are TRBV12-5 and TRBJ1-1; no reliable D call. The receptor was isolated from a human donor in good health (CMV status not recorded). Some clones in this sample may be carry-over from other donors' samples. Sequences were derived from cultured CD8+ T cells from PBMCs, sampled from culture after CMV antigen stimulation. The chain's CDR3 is CASGSNLDRAFF. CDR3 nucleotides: TGTGCTAGTGGTTCCAATCTCGACCGAGCTTTCTTT.